The clone carrying this T cell receptor beta chain has a count of ten or more. The data stem from a study of T-cell reconstitution after alpha-beta-depleted transplantation in children. This CDR3 spans 16 amino acids. The junction had 4 bases not matched to a gene; V was cut back by 4 bases and J by 0 bases. Unique molecular identifiers were used to barcode this TCRbeta library. TCRdb independently ran MiXCR on the PCR reads; one entry per CDR3 protein. Of roughly 20,000 distinct CDR3 sequences detected, roughly 10% appear once; the ten largest clones hold roughly a quarter. This clonotype was sampled from a human donor who donated a stem cell graft to a child with chronic granulomatous disease. The material was PBMCs from the stem cell graft donor, obtained from the stem cell graft. The rearrangement links TRBV12-3 or TRBV12-4 to TRBJ1-3, with 9 bases fitting TRBD1. CDR3 DNA: TGTGCCAGCAGTTCAGGACAGGGGTACTCTGGAAACACCATATATTTT. Its protein is CASSSGQGYSGNTIYF.